This T cell receptor (beta chain) was retrieved from a study of CD8 T cells in Susac syndrome. In contrast to the negatively isolated CD8+ and CD4+ T cells, TEMRA cells were FACS-enriched. Germline CDR1 GTSNPN, CDR2 SVGIG (reference sequence). This CDR3 is 14 amino acids long. Random hexamers were used to reverse transcribe the RNA input (about 0.5 to 1 ug). TCRdb used MiXCR to reprocess the immunoSEQ multiplex PCR reads, holding one entry per CDR3 protein. The table lists 250,000 to 300,000 distinct CDR3 sequences, roughly 84% of them singletons, with 0.11% in the top ten. The receptor was isolated from a human donor with multiple sclerosis. The gene calls are TRBV30 and TRBJ2-3; 11 bases are shared with TRBD2. Sequenced material: CD8+ T cells from PBMCs. This chain's CDR3 is CAWWLAGGGDTQYF. The DNA for the CDR3 is TGTGCTTGGTGGTTAGCGGGAGGGGGTGATACGCAGTATTTT.